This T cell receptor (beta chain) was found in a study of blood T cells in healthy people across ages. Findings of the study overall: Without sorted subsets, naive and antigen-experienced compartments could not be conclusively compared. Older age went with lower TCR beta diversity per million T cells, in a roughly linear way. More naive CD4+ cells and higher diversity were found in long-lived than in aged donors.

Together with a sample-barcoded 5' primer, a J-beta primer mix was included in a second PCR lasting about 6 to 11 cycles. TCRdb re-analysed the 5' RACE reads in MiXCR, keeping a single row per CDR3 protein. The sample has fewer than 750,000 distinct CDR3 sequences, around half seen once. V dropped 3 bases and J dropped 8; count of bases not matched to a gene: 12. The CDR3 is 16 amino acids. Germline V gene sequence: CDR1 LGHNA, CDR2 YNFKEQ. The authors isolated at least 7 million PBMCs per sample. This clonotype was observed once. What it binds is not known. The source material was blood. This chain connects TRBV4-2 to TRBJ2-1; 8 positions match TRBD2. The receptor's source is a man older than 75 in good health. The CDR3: CASSQPPGLGSHEQFF. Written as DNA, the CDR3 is TGTGCCAGCAGCCAGCCTCCGGGACTAGGTTCCCATGAGCAGTTCTTC.